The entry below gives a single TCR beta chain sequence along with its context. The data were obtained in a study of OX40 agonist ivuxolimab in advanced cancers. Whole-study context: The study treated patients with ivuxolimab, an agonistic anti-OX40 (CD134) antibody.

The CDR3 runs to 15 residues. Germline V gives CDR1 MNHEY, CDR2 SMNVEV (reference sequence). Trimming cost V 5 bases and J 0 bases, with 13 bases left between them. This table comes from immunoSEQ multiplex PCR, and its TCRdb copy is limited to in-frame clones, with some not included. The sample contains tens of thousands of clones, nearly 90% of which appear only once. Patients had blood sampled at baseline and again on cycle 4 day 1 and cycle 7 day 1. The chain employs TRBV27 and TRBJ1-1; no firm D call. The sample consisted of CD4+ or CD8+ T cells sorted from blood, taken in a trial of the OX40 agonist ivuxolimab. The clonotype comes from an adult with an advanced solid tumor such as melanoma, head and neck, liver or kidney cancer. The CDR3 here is CASSGLGPLNTEAFF. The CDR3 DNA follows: TGTGCCAGCAGTGGATTGGGCCCACTGAACACTGAAGCTTTCTTT.